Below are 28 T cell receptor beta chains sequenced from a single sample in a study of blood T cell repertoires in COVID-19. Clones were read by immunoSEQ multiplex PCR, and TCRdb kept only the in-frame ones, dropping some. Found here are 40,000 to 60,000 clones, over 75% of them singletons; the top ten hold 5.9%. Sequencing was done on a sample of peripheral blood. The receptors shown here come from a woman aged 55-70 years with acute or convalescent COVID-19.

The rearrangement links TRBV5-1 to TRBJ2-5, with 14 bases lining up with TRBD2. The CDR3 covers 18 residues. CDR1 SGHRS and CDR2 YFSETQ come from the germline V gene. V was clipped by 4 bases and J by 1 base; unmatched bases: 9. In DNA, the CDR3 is TGCGCCAGCAGCCACGGACTAGCGGGGGGACTTTCCCAAGAGACCCAGTACTTC. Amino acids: CASSHGLAGGLSQETQYF.

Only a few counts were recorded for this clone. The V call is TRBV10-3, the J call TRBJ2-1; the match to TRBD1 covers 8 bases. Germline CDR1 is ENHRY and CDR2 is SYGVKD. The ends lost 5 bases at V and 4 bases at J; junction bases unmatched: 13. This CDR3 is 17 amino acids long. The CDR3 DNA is TGTGCCATCAGTTTTTCCGGCGGGACAGGAGTATACAATGAGCAGTTCTTC. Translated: CAISFSGGTGVYNEQFF.

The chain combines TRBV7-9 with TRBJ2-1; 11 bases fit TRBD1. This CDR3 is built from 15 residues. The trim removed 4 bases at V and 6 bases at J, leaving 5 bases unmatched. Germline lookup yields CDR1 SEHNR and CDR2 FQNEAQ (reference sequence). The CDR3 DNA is TGTGCCAGCAGCTCCCCGGACAGGGGGCCCAATGAGCAGTTCTTC. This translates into CASSSPDRGPNEQFF.

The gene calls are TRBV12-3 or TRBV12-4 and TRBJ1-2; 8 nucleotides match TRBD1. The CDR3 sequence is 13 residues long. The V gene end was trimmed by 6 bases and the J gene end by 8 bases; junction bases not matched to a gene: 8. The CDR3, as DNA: TGTGCCAGCAGCATCGGACAGGGTGTGGGCTACACCTTC. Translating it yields CASSIGQGVGYTF.

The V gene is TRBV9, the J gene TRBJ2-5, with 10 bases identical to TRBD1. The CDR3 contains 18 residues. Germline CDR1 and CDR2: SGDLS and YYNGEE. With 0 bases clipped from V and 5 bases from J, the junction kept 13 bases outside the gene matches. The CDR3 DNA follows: TGTGCCAGCAGCGTAGGTTCCACGACAGGGGGCCGTCGGGAGACCCAGTACTTC. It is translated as CASSVGSTTGGRRETQYF.

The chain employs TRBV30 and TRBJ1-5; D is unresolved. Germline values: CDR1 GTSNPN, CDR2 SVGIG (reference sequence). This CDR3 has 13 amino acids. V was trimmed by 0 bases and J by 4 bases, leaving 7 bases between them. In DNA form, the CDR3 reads TGTGCCTGGAGTGTAACTAGAAATCAGCCCCAGCATTTT. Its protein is CAWSVTRNQPQHF.

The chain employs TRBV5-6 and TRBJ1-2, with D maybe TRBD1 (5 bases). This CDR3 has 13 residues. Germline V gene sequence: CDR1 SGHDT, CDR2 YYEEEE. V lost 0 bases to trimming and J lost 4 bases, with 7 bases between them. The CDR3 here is CASSLGGAYGYTF. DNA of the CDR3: TGTGCCAGCAGCTTGGGCGGGGCCTATGGCTACACCTTC. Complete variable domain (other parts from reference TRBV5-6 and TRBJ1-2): DAGVTQSPTHLIKTRGQQVTLRCSPKSGHDTVSWYQQALGQGPQFIFQYYEEEERQRGNFPDRFSGHQFPNYSSELNVNALLLGDSALYLCASSLGGAYGYTFGSGTRLTVV.

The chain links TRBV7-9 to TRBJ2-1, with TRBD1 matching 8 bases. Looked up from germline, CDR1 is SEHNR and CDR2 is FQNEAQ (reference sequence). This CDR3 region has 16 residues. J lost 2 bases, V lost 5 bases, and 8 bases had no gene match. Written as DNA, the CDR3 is TGTGCCAGCAGCCGTGAGAGGACAGGGCCCTACAATGAGCAGTTCTTC. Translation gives CASSRERTGPYNEQFF.

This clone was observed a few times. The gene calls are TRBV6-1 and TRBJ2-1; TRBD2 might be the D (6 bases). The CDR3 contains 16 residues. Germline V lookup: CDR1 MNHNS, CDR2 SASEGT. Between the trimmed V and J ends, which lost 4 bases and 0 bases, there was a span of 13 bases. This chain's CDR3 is CASSATSRSSYNEQFF. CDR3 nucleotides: TGTGCCAGCAGTGCAACTAGCAGGAGCTCCTACAATGAGCAGTTCTTC.

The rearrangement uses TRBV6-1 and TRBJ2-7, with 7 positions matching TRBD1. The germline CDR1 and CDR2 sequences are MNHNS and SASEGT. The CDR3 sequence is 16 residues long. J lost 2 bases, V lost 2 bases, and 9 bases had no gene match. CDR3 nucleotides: TGTGCCAGCAGTGAATGGGTCGGGGACAGCACCTACGAGCAGTACTTC. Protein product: CASSEWVGDSTYEQYF.

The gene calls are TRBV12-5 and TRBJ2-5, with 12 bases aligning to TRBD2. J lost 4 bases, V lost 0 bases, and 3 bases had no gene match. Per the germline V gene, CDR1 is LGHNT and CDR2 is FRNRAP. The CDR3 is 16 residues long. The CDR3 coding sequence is TGTGCTAGTGGTTTGGTGGCTAGCGGGAGGGGAGAGACCCAGTACTTC. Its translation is CASGLVASGRGETQYF.

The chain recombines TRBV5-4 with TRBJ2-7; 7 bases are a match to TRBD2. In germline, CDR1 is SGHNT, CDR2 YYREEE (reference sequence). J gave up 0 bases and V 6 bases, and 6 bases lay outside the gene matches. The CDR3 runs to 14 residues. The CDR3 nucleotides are TGTGCCAGCATGCAGCGCGGGGGCTCCTACGAGCAGTACTTC. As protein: CASMQRGGSYEQYF. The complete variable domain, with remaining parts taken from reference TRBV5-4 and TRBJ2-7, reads ETGVTQSPTHLIKTRGQQVTLRCSSQSGHNTVSWYQQALGQGPQFIFQYYREEENGRGNFPPRFSGLQFPNYSSELNVNALELDDSALYLCASMQRGGSYEQYFGPGTRLTVT.

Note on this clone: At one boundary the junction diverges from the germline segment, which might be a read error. This CDR3 reads CASSSRVSPTREPIF. DNA for the CDR3: TGTGCCAGCAGTTCCCGGGTCAGCCCAACAAGGGAGCCCATCTTC. The chain has TRBV27 and TRBJ2-1, with a tentative D call TRBD2 (5 bases). The germline V gene has CDR1 MNHEY and CDR2 SMNVEV (reference sequence). This CDR3 comprises 15 residues.

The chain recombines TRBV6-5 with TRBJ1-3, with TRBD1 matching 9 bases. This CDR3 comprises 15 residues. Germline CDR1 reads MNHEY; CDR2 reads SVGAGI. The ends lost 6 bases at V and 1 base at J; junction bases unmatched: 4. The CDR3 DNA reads TGTGCCAGCAGGTACAGGGGGCAGTCTGGAAACACCATATATTTT. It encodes CASRYRGQSGNTIYF.

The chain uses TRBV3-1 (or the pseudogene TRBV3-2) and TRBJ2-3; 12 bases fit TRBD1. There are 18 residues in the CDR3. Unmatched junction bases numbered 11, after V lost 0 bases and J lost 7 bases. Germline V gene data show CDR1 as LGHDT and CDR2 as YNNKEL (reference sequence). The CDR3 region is CASSQDLGTGGLKNTQYF. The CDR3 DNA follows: TGTGCCAGCAGCCAAGATTTAGGGACAGGGGGCCTTAAGAATACGCAGTATTTT.

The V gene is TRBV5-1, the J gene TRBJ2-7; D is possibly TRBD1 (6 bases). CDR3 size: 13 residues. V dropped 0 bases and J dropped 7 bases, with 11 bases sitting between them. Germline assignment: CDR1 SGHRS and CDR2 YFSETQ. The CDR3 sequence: CASSLGTVREQYF. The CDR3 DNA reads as TGCGCCAGCAGCTTGGGGACAGTAAGGGAGCAGTACTTC.

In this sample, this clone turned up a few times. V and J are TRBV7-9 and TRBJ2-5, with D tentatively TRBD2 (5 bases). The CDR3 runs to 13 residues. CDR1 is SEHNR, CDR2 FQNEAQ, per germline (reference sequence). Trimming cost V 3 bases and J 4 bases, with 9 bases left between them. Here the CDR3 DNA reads TGTGCCAGCAGCTTCGGGGTTTCAGAGACCCAGTACTTC. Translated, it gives CASSFGVSETQYF.

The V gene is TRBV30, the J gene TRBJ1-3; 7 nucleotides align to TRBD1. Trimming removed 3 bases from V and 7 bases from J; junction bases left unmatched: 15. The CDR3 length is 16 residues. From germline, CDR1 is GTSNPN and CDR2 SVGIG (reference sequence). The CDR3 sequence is CAWSGVRDGRGNTIYF. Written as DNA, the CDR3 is TGTGCCTGGAGCGGGGTTCGAGACGGCAGGGGGAACACCATATATTTT.

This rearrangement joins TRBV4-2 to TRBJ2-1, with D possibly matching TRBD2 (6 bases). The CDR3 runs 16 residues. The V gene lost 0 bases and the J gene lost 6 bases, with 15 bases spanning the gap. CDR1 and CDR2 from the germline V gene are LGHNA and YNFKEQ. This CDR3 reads CASSQEGSWRGNEQFF. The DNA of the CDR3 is TGTGCCAGCAGCCAAGAAGGGTCCTGGAGGGGCAATGAGCAGTTCTTC.

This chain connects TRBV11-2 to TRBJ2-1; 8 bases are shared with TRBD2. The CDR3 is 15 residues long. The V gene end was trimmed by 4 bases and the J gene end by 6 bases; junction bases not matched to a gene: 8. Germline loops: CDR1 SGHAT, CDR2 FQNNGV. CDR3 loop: CASSSPGLGINEQFF. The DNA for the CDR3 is TGTGCCAGCAGCTCACCGGGACTAGGGATCAATGAGCAGTTCTTC.

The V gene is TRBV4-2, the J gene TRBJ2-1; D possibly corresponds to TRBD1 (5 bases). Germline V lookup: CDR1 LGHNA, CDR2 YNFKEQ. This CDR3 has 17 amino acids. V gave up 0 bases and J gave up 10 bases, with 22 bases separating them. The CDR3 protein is CASSQDQGAPLIGEQFF. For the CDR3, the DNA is TGTGCCAGCAGCCAAGATCAAGGGGCCCCCCTTATAGGGGAGCAGTTCTTC.

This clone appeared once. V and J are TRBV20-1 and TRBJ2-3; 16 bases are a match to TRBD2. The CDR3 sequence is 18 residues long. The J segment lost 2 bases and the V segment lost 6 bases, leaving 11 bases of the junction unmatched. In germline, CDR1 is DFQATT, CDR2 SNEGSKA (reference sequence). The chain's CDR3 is CSASPGTSGGAPTDTQYF. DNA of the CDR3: TGCAGTGCCAGTCCCGGGACTAGCGGGGGGGCCCCCACAGATACGCAGTATTTT.

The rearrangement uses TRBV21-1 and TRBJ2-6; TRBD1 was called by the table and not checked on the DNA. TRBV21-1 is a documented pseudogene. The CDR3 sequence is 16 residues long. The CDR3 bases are TGTGCCAGCAGCACAACAATTTACTCTGGGGCCAACGTCCTGACTTTC. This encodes CASSTTIYSGANVLTF.

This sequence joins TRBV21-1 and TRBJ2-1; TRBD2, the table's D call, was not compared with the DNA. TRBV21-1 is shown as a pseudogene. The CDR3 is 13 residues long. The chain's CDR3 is CASSKARYNEQFF. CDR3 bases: TGTGCCAGCAGCAAAGCGCGGTACAATGAGCAGTTCTTC.

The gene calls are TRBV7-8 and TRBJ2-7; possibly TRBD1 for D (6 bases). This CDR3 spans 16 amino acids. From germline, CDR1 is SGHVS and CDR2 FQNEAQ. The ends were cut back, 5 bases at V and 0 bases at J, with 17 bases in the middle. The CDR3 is CASSVPGTRFSYEQYF. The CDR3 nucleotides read TGTGCCAGCAGCGTACCCGGGACACGGTTCTCCTACGAGCAGTACTTC.

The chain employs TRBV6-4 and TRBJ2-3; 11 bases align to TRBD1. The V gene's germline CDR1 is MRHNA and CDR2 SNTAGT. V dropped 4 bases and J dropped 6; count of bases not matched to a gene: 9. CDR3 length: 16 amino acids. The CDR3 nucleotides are TGTGCCAGCAGTGTTGCGAGGACAGGGGGCATTGATACGCAGTATTTT. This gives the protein CASSVARTGGIDTQYF.

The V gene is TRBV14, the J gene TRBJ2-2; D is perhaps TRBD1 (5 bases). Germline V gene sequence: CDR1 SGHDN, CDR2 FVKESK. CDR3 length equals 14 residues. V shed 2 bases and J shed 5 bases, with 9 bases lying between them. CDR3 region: CASSQQGGTGELFF. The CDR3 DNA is TGTGCCAGCAGCCAACAGGGTGGAACCGGGGAGCTGTTTTTT.

The CDR3 DNA is TGTGCCACCAGCAGAAGTACAGGGTTAGGGGAAAAACTGTTTTTT. Protein: CATSRSTGLGEKLFF. The chain joins TRBV15 to TRBJ1-4; a possible D gene is TRBD1 (6 bases). The V and J ends lost 2 bases and 8 bases respectively, with 15 bases between them. Germline V gene lookup returns CDR1 LNHNV and CDR2 YYDKDF (reference sequence). This CDR3 contains 15 residues. Full variable domain (missing parts from reference TRBV15 and TRBJ1-4): DAMVIQNPRYQVTQFGKPVTLSCSQTLNHNVMYWYQQKSSQAPKLLFHYYDKDFNNEADTPDNFQSRRPNTSFCFLDIRSPGLGDTAMYLCATSRSTGLGEKLFFGSGTQLSVL.